This note documents a single TCR beta chain sequence. This specimen comes from a study of PD-L1 blockade in urothelial cancer. Overall study context: Blood analyses occurred 3 weeks (second dose) and 6 weeks post treatment start.

Sequencing used immunoSEQ multiplex PCR; TCRdb keeps in-frame clones, though not all of them. This table holds some 77,000 clones, roughly 90% found once. Trimming pared 4 bases from V and 4 bases from J, leaving 15 bases between. The germline V gene has CDR1 SGHRS and CDR2 YFSETQ. The CDR3 is made up of 15 amino acids. V usage is TRBV5-1 and J usage is TRBJ1-3; tentative D call: TRBD1 (5 bases). Sequencing used PBMCs, obtained around atezolizumab (anti-PD-L1) treatment. The TCR was taken from a woman in her 70s with urothelial cancer. In DNA form, the CDR3 reads TGCGCCAGCAGCCCAGGGCCTGCGGCGGGAAACACCATATATTTT. As protein: CASSPGPAAGNTIYF.